The 27 T cell receptor beta chains below come from one sample, sequenced in a study of CD8+ T cells in alopecia areata. Extraction of RNA preceded its reverse transcription into cDNA, which served as the sequencing template. Produced via immunoSEQ multiplex PCR; TCRdb's table is partial and in-frame only. The sample shows 200,000 to 250,000 clones, around 62% of them seen only once. Specimen: CD4+ T cells sorted from blood, collected at week 0. These receptors were obtained from a human donor with alopecia areata.

This clone showed up just once. The CDR3 DNA sequence: TGTGCCAGCAGTGACAGGGGGCTTTCCTACGAGCAGTACTTC. It translates to CASSDRGLSYEQYF. The chain couples TRBV6-1 to TRBJ2-7; 8 bases match TRBD1. The V gene's germline CDR1 is MNHNS and CDR2 SASEGT. Trimming removed 3 bases from V and 1 base from J; junction bases left unmatched: 2. This CDR3 is built from 14 residues.

This clone occurred a few times. The V call is TRBV25-1, the J call TRBJ2-6, with D uncertain. This CDR3 contains 14 residues. CDR1 is MGHDK, CDR2 SYGVNS, per germline. V shed 3 bases and J shed 1 base, with 4 bases lying between them. CDR3 sequence: CASSDPSGANVLTF. CDR3 DNA: TGTGCCAGCAGTGATCCGTCTGGGGCCAACGTCCTGACTTTC.

About this clone: The same CDR3 also results from other DNA sequences found in this sample. The V gene is TRBV15, the J gene TRBJ2-1; 11 positions agree with TRBD2. The CDR3 sequence is 16 residues long. CDR1 is LNHNV, CDR2 YYDKDF, per germline (reference sequence). Trimming cost V 1 base and J 4 bases; bases outside gene matches: 3. CDR3 bases: TGTGCCACCAGCAGAGGACTAGCGGGGAGGTACAATGAGCAGTTCTTC. This sequence encodes CATSRGLAGRYNEQFF.

The chain uses TRBV11-2 and TRBJ2-7; D is possibly TRBD1 or TRBD2 (5 bases each). Germline CDR1 reads SGHAT; CDR2 reads FQNNGV. The V gene lost 4 bases and the J gene lost 2 bases, with 12 bases spanning the gap. This CDR3 spans 14 amino acids. CDR3 residues: CASSSPGPPYEQYF. Written as DNA, the CDR3 is TGTGCCAGCAGCTCGCCGGGGCCCCCCTACGAGCAGTACTTC.

V gene TRBV7-9 combines with J gene TRBJ1-5; D gene uncertain. CDR3 length equals 14 residues. V lost 2 bases and J 2 bases, leaving 7 bases between the germline ends. The germline gives CDR1 SEHNR, CDR2 FQNEAQ (reference sequence). The CDR3 nucleotides read TGTGCCAGCAGCTTATTACGGGGCAATCAGCCCCAGCATTTT. Translation: CASSLLRGNQPQHF.

The table lists this clone with a few counts. The chain links TRBV7-9 to TRBJ2-7; D could derive from TRBD1 or TRBD2 (5 bases each). Germline V lookup: CDR1 SEHNR, CDR2 FQNEAQ (reference sequence). The V gene lost 1 base and the J gene lost 7 bases, with 14 bases spanning the gap. There are 14 residues in the CDR3. CDR3 amino acids: CASSLVGDRAEQYF. The CDR3 DNA reads TGTGCCAGCAGCTTAGTAGGGGACCGGGCAGAGCAGTACTTC. Filled out from reference TRBV7-9 and TRBJ2-7, the complete variable domain reads DTGVSQNPRHKITKRGQNVTFRCDPISEHNRLYWYRQTLGQGPEFLTYFQNEAQLEKSRLLSDRFSAERPKGSFSTLEIQRTEQGDSAMYLCASSLVGDRAEQYFGPGTRLTVT.

This sequence joins TRBV7-9 and TRBJ2-3; perhaps TRBD2 as D (5 bases). Between the trimmed V and J ends, which lost 4 bases and 3 bases, there was a span of 20 bases. The CDR3 length is 17 residues. CDR1 is SEHNR and CDR2 is FQNEAQ in the germline V gene (reference sequence). The CDR3: CASSSALGRRRTDTQYF. The CDR3 region has the DNA TGTGCCAGCAGCTCCGCTCTCGGCAGGAGGCGGACAGATACGCAGTATTTT.

The chain joins TRBV4-1 to TRBJ2-4; D remains ambiguous. CDR1 MGHRA and CDR2 YSYEKL come from the germline V gene. The ends were cut back, 1 base at V and 2 bases at J, with 12 bases in the middle. The CDR3 totals 16 residues. CDR3 in amino acids: CASSQGGILTKNIQYF. Written as DNA, the CDR3 is TGCGCCAGCAGCCAAGGGGGAATCCTGACCAAAAACATTCAGTACTTC.

This clone has just a few counts. The gene calls are TRBV5-1 and TRBJ2-7; D unclear. Trimming cost V 4 bases and J 3 bases, with 5 bases left between them. CDR3 length equals 11 residues. Germline V gene sequence: CDR1 SGHRS, CDR2 YFSETQ. The CDR3 DNA follows: TGCGCCAGCAGCCGTAACTACGAGCAGTACTTC. Translated, it gives CASSRNYEQYF.

This clone came up once. The J gene is TRBJ2-3, the V gene TRBV13; D remains unclear. Germline V lookup: CDR1 PRHDT, CDR2 FYEKMQ (reference sequence). V was shortened by 5 bases and J by 1 base, with 13 bases between the two germline ends. The CDR3 spans 15 residues. The CDR3 region has the DNA TGTGCCAGCAGCGGGAACACTTTTCGCACAGATACGCAGTATTTT. Amino acids: CASSGNTFRTDTQYF. The full variable domain, in which reference TRBV13 and TRBJ2-3 provide the parts outside the CDR3, is AAGVIQSPRHLIKEKRETATLKCYPIPRHDTVYWYQQGPGQDPQFLISFYEKMQSDKGSIPDRFSAQQFSDYHSELNMSSLELGDSALYFCASSGNTFRTDTQYFGPGTRLTVL.

The V call is TRBV5-6, the J call TRBJ1-1; D not certain. The germline CDR1 and CDR2 sequences are SGHDT and YYEEEE. This CDR3 is built from 15 residues. V was clipped by 1 base and J by 0 bases, with 10 bases between them. The CDR3 sequence is CASSLYLMMNTEAFF. The CDR3 bases are TGTGCCAGCAGCTTGTATTTGATGATGAACACTGAAGCTTTCTTT.

This clone is a singleton in its sample. The chain is built from TRBV5-4 and TRBJ2-7; possibly TRBD1 for D (6 bases). Germline V gene data show CDR1 as SGHNT and CDR2 as YYREEE (reference sequence). V was clipped by 1 base and J by 7 bases, with 18 bases between them. The CDR3 is 15 residues long. CDR3: CASSLNYGQSEEQYF. For the CDR3, the DNA is TGTGCCAGCAGCTTGAACTACGGACAGTCGGAAGAGCAGTACTTC.

As regards this clone: The junction does not match germline at one end; this may be a read error. The rearrangement links TRBV15 to TRBJ2-7; D is perhaps TRBD2 (6 bases). In germline, CDR1 is LNHNV, CDR2 YYDKDF (reference sequence). The CDR3 is 12 residues long. CDR3 in DNA: TGTGCCACCAGCCCCGGGGGAGTCTTTTTGCACTTC. Amino acids: CATSPGGVFLHF.

This clone occurred a few times. This chain joins TRBV29-1 and TRBJ2-1; TRBD2 agrees at 9 bases. The CDR3 covers 16 residues. Looked up from germline, CDR1 is SQVTM and CDR2 is ANQGSEA. The trim removed 5 bases at V and 6 bases at J, leaving 14 bases unmatched. The CDR3 reads CSVLLTGLAFSNEQFF. CDR3 nucleotide sequence: TGCAGCGTTCTCTTAACGGGACTAGCATTTTCCAATGAGCAGTTCTTC.

This CDR3 reads CASSPPGLTGELFF. CDR3 nucleotides: TGTGCCAGCTCACCACCAGGGTTGACCGGGGAGCTGTTTTTT. This chain joins TRBV18 and TRBJ2-2; D not certain. Per the germline V gene, CDR1 is KGHSH and CDR2 is LQKENI. The V end was cut by 0 bases, the J end by 5 bases, with 7 bases between. CDR3 length: 14 amino acids.

The V gene is TRBV7-9, the J gene TRBJ1-4; 7 nucleotides line up with TRBD1. V was pared by 10 bases and J by 6 bases, with 8 bases of the junction left unmatched. In germline, CDR1 is SEHNR, CDR2 FQNEAQ (reference sequence). CDR3 size: 13 residues. CDR3 protein: CATPTGADEKLFF. The CDR3 DNA sequence: TGTGCCACACCCACAGGGGCGGATGAAAAACTGTTTTTT.

This chain links TRBV6-5 with TRBJ2-1; TRBD2 matches 9 bases. V gave up 6 bases and J gave up 8 bases; unmatched junction bases: 11. The germline V gene has CDR1 MNHEY and CDR2 SVGAGI. The CDR3 is 15 amino acids. CDR3 nucleotides: TGTGCCAGCAGACCACCGGGACTAGCTGGCTATGAGCAGTTCTTC. Translating gives CASRPPGLAGYEQFF.

This clone turned up a few times. The junction departs from the called germline gene at one end, perhaps through a read error. The V call is TRBV11-1, the J call TRBJ2-2; the match to TRBD2 covers 12 bases. The CDR3 is 16 residues long. Germline CDR1 SGHAT, CDR2 FQDESV (reference sequence). The CDR3 spells CASSLAGGPNTGELFF. DNA for the CDR3: TGTGCCAGCAGCCTAGCGGGAGGGCCGAACACCGGGGAGCTGTTTTTT.

The chain carries TRBV9 and TRBJ2-3; D not certain. The V end was cut by 6 bases, the J end by 2 bases, with 10 bases between. CDR1 is SGDLS and CDR2 is YYNGEE in the germline V gene. CDR3 length: 13 amino acids. This CDR3 reads CASTDGNTDTQYF. The DNA of the CDR3 is TGTGCCAGCACGGACGGTAACACAGATACGCAGTATTTT.

The chain is built from TRBV4-2 and TRBJ2-1; possibly TRBD2 for D (7 bases). From germline, CDR1 is LGHNA and CDR2 YNFKEQ. Trimming pared 1 base from V and 2 bases from J, leaving 12 bases between. This CDR3 has 16 amino acids. CDR3 nucleotide sequence: TGTGCCAGCAGCCAAGCGGGGGGCGCCACCTACAATGAGCAGTTCTTC. Translation: CASSQAGGATYNEQFF.

This clone was observed a few times. CDR3: CASSAGDQYNEQFF. The CDR3 bases are TGTGCCAGCAGCGCAGGGGACCAATACAATGAGCAGTTCTTC. The chain uses TRBV5-5 and TRBJ2-1, with a possible D match to TRBD1 (6 bases). The CDR3 has 14 amino acids. V shed 4 bases and J shed 4 bases, with 12 bases lying between them. CDR1 SGHKS and CDR2 YYEKEE come from the germline V gene (reference sequence). Variable domain in full (rest from reference TRBV5-5 and TRBJ2-1): DAGVTQSPTHLIKTRGQQVTLRCSPISGHKSVSWYQQVLGQGPQFIFQYYEKEERGRGNFPDRFSARQFPNYSSELNVNALLLGDSALYLCASSAGDQYNEQFFGPGTRLTVL.

This clone was observed a few times. At the DNA level, this CDR3 is encoded by other sequences in the same sample as well. The chain is built from TRBV29-1 and TRBJ2-1; 8 bases line up with TRBD1. The CDR3 runs to 11 residues. The V gene's germline CDR1 is SQVTM and CDR2 ANQGSEA. V trimming: 7 bases; J trimming: 6 bases; junction bases outside the gene matches: 2. The CDR3 here is CSGTGGNEQFF. The DNA of the CDR3 is TGCAGCGGAACAGGGGGCAATGAGCAGTTCTTC.

The J gene is TRBJ2-7, the V gene TRBV30; D gene uncertain. Trimming took 0 bases from V and 4 from J, leaving 10 bases between them. CDR1 and CDR2 (germline): GTSNPN, SVGIG (reference sequence). There are 13 residues in the CDR3. CDR3 coding DNA: TGTGCCTGGAGTGTGGCCCCTACGTACGAGCAGTACTTC. Its protein is CAWSVAPTYEQYF. The full variable domain, rest sourced from reference TRBV30 and TRBJ2-7, is SQTIHQWPATLVQPVGSPLSLECTVEGTSNPNLYWYRQAAGRGLQLLFYSVGIGQISSEVPQNLSASRPQDRQFILSSKKLLLSDSGFYLCAWSVAPTYEQYFGPGTRLTVT.

This clone occurred many times. The chain is built from TRBV11-3 and TRBJ2-2; D gene ambiguous. Per the germline V gene, CDR1 is SGHNT and CDR2 is YENEEA. V shed 0 bases and J shed 2 bases, with 4 bases lying between them. The CDR3 contains 14 residues. In DNA form, the CDR3 reads TGTGCCAGCAGCTTAGACCCCAACACCGGGGAGCTGTTTTTT. Residues: CASSLDPNTGELFF.

There are a few counts of this clone. The chain recombines TRBV30 with TRBJ1-1; 7 nucleotides line up with TRBD1. The V gene's germline CDR1 is GTSNPN and CDR2 SVGIG (reference sequence). The ends lost 3 bases at V and 7 bases at J; junction bases unmatched: 11. This CDR3 region has 14 residues. CDR3 loop: CAWRGSTGRNEAFF. The CDR3 nucleotides are TGTGCCTGGAGGGGTTCGACAGGGAGGAATGAAGCTTTCTTT.

A few counts support this clone. The rearrangement joins TRBV16 to TRBJ2-1; no definite D call. Germline V CDR1 and CDR2: KGHSY, FQNENV. V was cut by 4 bases and J by 5 bases, with 15 bases left in between. This CDR3 is 15 amino acids long. The CDR3 protein is CASSLRGRVDNEQFF. The CDR3 DNA reads TGTGCCAGCAGCCTACGTGGTCGAGTTGACAATGAGCAGTTCTTC.

The chain carries TRBV9 and TRBJ2-7; 8 nucleotides match TRBD1. Germline loops: CDR1 SGDLS, CDR2 YYNGEE. V was clipped by 3 bases and J by 7 bases; unmatched bases: 6. The CDR3 loop spans 13 amino acids. CDR3 region: CASSGQGWGEQYF. CDR3 DNA sequence: TGTGCCAGCAGCGGACAGGGGTGGGGAGAGCAGTACTTC.